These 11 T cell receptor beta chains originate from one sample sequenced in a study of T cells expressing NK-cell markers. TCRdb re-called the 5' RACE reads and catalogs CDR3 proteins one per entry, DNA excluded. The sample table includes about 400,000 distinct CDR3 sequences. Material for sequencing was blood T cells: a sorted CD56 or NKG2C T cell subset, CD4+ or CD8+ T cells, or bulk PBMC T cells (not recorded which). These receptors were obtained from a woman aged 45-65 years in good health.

The CDR3 loop is CASRRQGEKYNEQFF. V and J are TRBV4-1 and TRBJ2-1; TCRdb's D call, TRBD1, is unchecked because there is no DNA. The CDR3 contains 15 residues. Germline CDR1 reads MGHRA; CDR2 reads YSYEKL.

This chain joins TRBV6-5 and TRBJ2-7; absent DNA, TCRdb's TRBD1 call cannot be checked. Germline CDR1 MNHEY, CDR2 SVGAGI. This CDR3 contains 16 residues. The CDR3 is CASSYAGRTSTGEQYF.

CDR3 residues: CATSRDMAGGPGEQFF. The J gene is TRBJ2-1, the V gene TRBV15; TCRdb names TRBD2, which stays unverified in the absence of DNA. The CDR3 has 16 amino acids. CDR1 LNHNV and CDR2 YYDKDF come from the germline V gene (reference sequence).

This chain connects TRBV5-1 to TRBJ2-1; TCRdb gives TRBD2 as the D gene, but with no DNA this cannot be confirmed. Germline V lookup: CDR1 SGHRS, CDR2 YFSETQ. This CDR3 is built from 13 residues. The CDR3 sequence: CASTGTSDAEQFF.

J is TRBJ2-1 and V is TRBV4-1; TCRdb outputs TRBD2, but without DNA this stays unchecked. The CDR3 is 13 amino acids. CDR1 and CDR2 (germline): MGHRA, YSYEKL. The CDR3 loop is CASSGGPRYEQFF.

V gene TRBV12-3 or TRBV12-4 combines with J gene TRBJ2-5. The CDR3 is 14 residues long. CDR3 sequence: CASSKMGTQETQYF.

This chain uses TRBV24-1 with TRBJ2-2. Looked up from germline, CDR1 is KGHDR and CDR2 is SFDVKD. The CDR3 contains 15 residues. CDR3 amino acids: CATSDGVTVTGELFF.

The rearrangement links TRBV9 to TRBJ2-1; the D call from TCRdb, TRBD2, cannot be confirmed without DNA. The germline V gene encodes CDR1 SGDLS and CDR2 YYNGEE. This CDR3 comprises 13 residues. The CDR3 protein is CASSYSLRDEQFF.

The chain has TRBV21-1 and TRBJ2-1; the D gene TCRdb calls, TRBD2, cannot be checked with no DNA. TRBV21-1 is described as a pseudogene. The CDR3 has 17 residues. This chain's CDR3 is CASSKGLAGGNGNEQFF.

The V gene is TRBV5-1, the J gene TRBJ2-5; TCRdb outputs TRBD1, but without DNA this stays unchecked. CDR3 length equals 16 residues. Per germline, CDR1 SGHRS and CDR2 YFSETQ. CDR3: CASSLWAGQGQETQYF.

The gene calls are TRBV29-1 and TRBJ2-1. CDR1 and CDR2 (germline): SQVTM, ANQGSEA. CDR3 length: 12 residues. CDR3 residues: CSVEDNGNEQFF.